Listed below are T cell receptor beta chains from one sample, sequenced in a study of memory CD4+ T cells and cytomegalovirus serostatus. Libraries were prepared by immunoSEQ multiplex PCR; TCRdb keeps only in-frame clonotypes and omits some of them. The table has about 57,000 clones, approximately 80% seen once. Sequenced: memory CD4+ T cells from blood. These receptors originate from an adult in good health and CMV-seronegative. Each CDR3 is given with its conserved first and last residue. The size entry is marked missing in some rows and otherwise reads once, few, many or a size class.

-	15	TRBV6-5	CASSPTSGRRDTQYF
-	13	TRBV30	CAWARSSPDTQYF
-	16	TRBV25-1	CASTPNGDRVNQPQHF
-	13	TRBV30	CAWRSAGSNEQFF
few	14	TRBV11-2	CASSPTGLNSPLHF
few	14	TRBV7-9	CASSLGQGDYEQYF
-	14	TRBV11-2	CASSFATGGSEQYF
-	13	TRBV11-3	CASSLRGADTQYF
-	15	TRBV7-9	CASSAPGPNTGELFF
-	19	TRBV5-8	CASSSKWGDRTFSGNTIYF
-	12	TRBV7-9	CASSPQGDEQFF
-	15	TRBV2	CASSVTSVRRETQYF
-	17	TRBV28	CASSPIADILSYNEQFF
-	16	TRBV28	CASSFVRQGGAGELFF
-	14	TRBV5-1	CASHQGTSRNEQFF
-	13	TRBV6-1	CASSEVQKNIQYF
-	14	TRBV29-1	CSVGRQVLNTEAFF
-	15	TRBV19	CASSGTGHSNQPQHF
-	16	TRBV11-2	CASSLVRGSGANVLTF
-	13	TRBV6-1	CASTRTSSGELFF
once	15	TRBV7-2	CASSFTGGVGQPQHF
few	14	TRBV10-3	CAISESTRGYEQYF
-	13	TRBV2	CASSEGGRNFWFF
-	14	TRBV7-2	CASRDGLARETQYF
-	18	TRBV27	CASSLLAGTSGATDTQYF
-	12	TRBV28	CASSLGAGGYTF
-	14	TRBV5-6	CASSSGGRGNEQFF
-	15	TRBV7-2	CASSPGQGHNQPQHF
-	15	TRBV6-6	CASSYSIGRGETQYF
-	13	TRBV7-8	CASSQLVGLGAFF
-	15	TRBV5-4	CASSAGPTQAYGYTF
-	13	TRBV6-1	CASSLGTAYEQYF
-	18	TRBV6-8	CASGGGIMWGDPNTEAFF
-	18	TRBV19	CASSIRRGGAHYTDTQYF
-	13	TRBV5-6	CASSRSRGNTIYF
few	14	TRBV7-9	CASSSWTEDQPQHF
-	14	TRBV2	CASSSFDSTTEAFF
-	14	TRBV7-2	CASSSGTTKNIQYF
-	15	TRBV7-8	CASSFGLAGTYEQYF
few	15	TRBV2	CASSGRGRNTGELFF
-	11	TRBV20-1	CSAEVQETQYF
-	18	TRBV5-8	CASSLAGSSGGLLGTQYF
-	16	TRBV7-8	CASGLRRGGAGNTIYF
-	13	TRBV5-1	CASSLGDQETQYF
-	15	TRBV6-6	CASSSARIGTHEQFF
few	14	TRBV5-6	CASRRTGANYGYTF